This entry lists 15 T cell receptor beta chains sequenced from one sample in a study of post-analysis software for immune sequencing data. General study points: Five TRBV segments, TRBV5-6, TRBV5-1 and TRBV20-1 among them, were found more frequent in patients than controls.

These receptors' antigens are unknown. TCR beta cDNA libraries had unique molecular identifiers. TCRdb called the PCR reads again in MiXCR, with one record for every CDR3 protein. Among roughly 800,000 distinct CDR3 sequences listed, around 46% were seen once. Sequencing used blood. These receptors all come from a girl aged 10 to 17 with multiple sclerosis.

The chain is built from TRBV7-9 and TRBJ2-1, with a weak D call TRBD2 (6 bases). Trimming stripped 5 bases from V and 6 bases from J, with 20 bases between. The CDR3 runs 16 residues. CDR1 and CDR2 from the germline V gene are SEHNR and FQNEAQ (reference sequence). This CDR3 reads CASSPARGEGRNEQFF. CDR3 DNA sequence: TGTGCCAGCAGCCCGGCCCGCGGGGAAGGTCGCAATGAGCAGTTCTTC. Based on the CDR3 plus reference TRBV7-9 and TRBJ2-1, the full variable domain is DTGVSQNPRHKITKRGQNVTFRCDPISEHNRLYWYRQTLGQGPEFLTYFQNEAQLEKSRLLSDRFSAERPKGSFSTLEIQRTEQGDSAMYLCASSPARGEGRNEQFFGPGTRLTVL.

The chain recombines TRBV20-1 with TRBJ2-1; no reliable D call. CDR1 is DFQATT, CDR2 SNEGSKA, per germline (reference sequence). The CDR3 loop spans 13 amino acids. The V end lost 4 bases, the J end lost 1 base, and 8 bases lay between the germline ends. Here the CDR3 DNA reads TGCAGTGCTAACCTTTTATCCTACAATGAGCAGTTCTTC. This translates into CSANLLSYNEQFF.

The rearrangement links TRBV12-3 or TRBV12-4 to TRBJ1-1; no reliable D call. Trimming shortened V by 7 bases and J by 7 bases, and 13 bases separated the two germline ends. There are 12 residues in the CDR3. The CDR3 DNA reads TGTGCCAGCATTCCCTACGGTGGTGAAGCTTTCTTT. Its protein is CASIPYGGEAFF.

J is TRBJ2-5 and V is TRBV28; no clear D gene. The J call could be wrong; TRBJ2-7 is a better fit for the DNA end. The V gene's germline CDR1 is MDHEN and CDR2 SYDVKM. The CDR3 is 15 amino acids. CDR3 in amino acids: CASTSRSPQGYEQYF. The CDR3, as DNA: TGTGCCAGCACCTCTCGGTCCCCGCAAGGCTACGAGCAGTACTTC.

The chain couples TRBV29-1 to TRBJ1-5; no clear D. CDR1 SQVTM and CDR2 ANQGSEA come from the germline V gene. This CDR3 has 13 amino acids. The ends were cut back, 7 bases at V and 6 bases at J, with 16 bases in the middle. CDR3 DNA: TGCAGCGCCGCCAGTGGACCGGGTCAGCCCCAGCATTTT. Protein: CSAASGPGQPQHF.

This clonotype was seen ten or more times. This rearrangement joins TRBV4-3 to TRBJ2-7, with 8 bases that match TRBD1. This CDR3 has 16 residues. Germline V CDR1 and CDR2: LGHNA, YSLEER. The V and J ends lost 1 base and 0 bases, in that order; junction bases with no gene match: 5. This chain's CDR3 is CASSQARDRSSYEQYF. In DNA, the CDR3 is TGCGCCAGCAGCCAAGCCCGGGACAGGTCCTCCTACGAGCAGTACTTC.

This chain links TRBV14 with TRBJ1-6, with D unresolved. The CDR3 totals 15 residues. Germline V gene sequence: CDR1 SGHDN, CDR2 FVKESK. The V gene lost 0 bases and the J gene lost 7 bases, with 10 bases spanning the gap. The CDR3 DNA sequence: TGTGCCAGCAGCCAAGAGGGTTTCGGGAATTCACCCCTCCACTTT. The encoded protein is CASSQEGFGNSPLHF.

This clonotype was found once. The CDR3 DNA reads TGCGCCAGCAGCTTAGGGCAGGGTAGCTTTACGCAGTATTTT. It is translated as CASSLGQGSFTQYF. This chain links TRBV5-1 with TRBJ2-3; perhaps TRBD1 as D (5 bases). Trimming took 2 bases from V and 8 from J, leaving 15 bases between them. Germline V gene sequence: CDR1 SGHRS, CDR2 YFSETQ. This CDR3 is 14 amino acids long.

The V call is TRBV27, the J call TRBJ2-7; the D gene is possibly TRBD2 (6 bases). CDR3 size: 19 residues. Per the germline V gene, CDR1 is MNHEY and CDR2 is SMNVEV (reference sequence). V was trimmed by 5 bases and J by 2 bases, leaving 28 bases between them. The CDR3 sequence: CASSLRQTWDSKATYEQYF. Written as DNA, the CDR3 is TGTGCCAGCAGTCTCCGCCAGACCTGGGACTCCAAGGCCACCTACGAGCAGTACTTC.

This clonotype has a handful of counts. The chain is built from TRBV20-1 and TRBJ2-7; 11 bases fit TRBD2. Per the germline V gene, CDR1 is DFQATT and CDR2 is SNEGSKA (reference sequence). This CDR3 region has 15 residues. Trimming removed 2 bases from V and 3 bases from J; junction bases left unmatched: 6. Here the CDR3 DNA reads TGCAGTGCTAGAAAAATAGCGGGAGGGCTCTACGAGCAGTACTTC. Translating it yields CSARKIAGGLYEQYF.

The chain employs TRBV3-1 and TRBJ1-2; no clear D gene. The CDR3 has 13 amino acids. Deletions cut 1 base from V and 4 bases from J, with 7 bases between. Germline V CDR1 and CDR2: LGHDT, YNNKEL (reference sequence). The CDR3 spells CASSQVIPYGYTF. The CDR3 DNA reads TGTGCCAGCAGCCAAGTGATACCCTATGGCTACACCTTC. Full variable domain (remainder filled in from reference TRBV3-1 and TRBJ1-2): DTAVSQTPKYLVTQMGNDKSIKCEQNLGHDTMYWYKQDSKKFLKIMFSYNNKELIINETVPNRFSPKSPDKAHLNLHINSLELGDSAVYFCASSQVIPYGYTFGSGTRLTVV.

The V and J genes are TRBV20-1 and TRBJ1-5; D gene uncertain. The CDR3 is 15 residues long. The V end was cut by 0 bases, the J end by 4 bases, with 13 bases between. Germline V lookup: CDR1 DFQATT, CDR2 SNEGSKA (reference sequence). CDR3 amino acids: CSARDPAARNQPQHF. CDR3 in DNA: TGCAGTGCTAGAGACCCGGCAGCGAGGAATCAGCCCCAGCATTTT.

This chain links TRBV7-2 with TRBJ2-2; D gene unclear. V lost 8 bases and J lost 5, with 6 bases in between. The CDR3 loop spans 11 amino acids. Germline V gives CDR1 SGHTA, CDR2 FQGNSA. CDR3 bases: TGTGCCAGCCACCGTACCGGGGAGCTGTTTTTT. Translating gives CASHRTGELFF.

On this clonotype itself: A much larger clone differs from this one at a single base, so this may be a read error. The rearrangement uses TRBV6-5 and TRBJ2-3, with 7 bases aligning to TRBD2. The CDR3 extends over 13 amino acids. Germline values: CDR1 MNHEY, CDR2 SVGAGI. The DNA for the CDR3 is TGTGCCAGCACCAGCGGGATCACAAATACGCAGTATTTT. Amino acids: CASTSGITNTQYF.

This chain joins TRBV4-3 and TRBJ2-5, with D possibly TRBD1 on 6 matching bases. The DNA matches TRBJ2-7 better at its end, which makes the J call doubtful. This CDR3 has 14 amino acids. Per germline, CDR1 LGHNA and CDR2 YSLEER. CDR3 nucleotides: TGCGCCAGCAGCCAAGACAGGGGTCCCAACGAGCAGTACTTC. It yields the protein CASSQDRGPNEQYF.